This T cell receptor beta chain came from a study of CD8 T cells in ankylosing spondylitis. Per germline, CDR1 SGHTA and CDR2 FQGTGA. With 3 bases removed from V and 3 bases from J, the gap between germline ends came to 10 bases. CDR3 size: 14 residues. Libraries for TCR beta were made by quantitative 5'-RACE with molecular barcodes. TCRdb re-derived calls from the 5' RACE reads in MiXCR, one entry per CDR3 protein. The sample has roughly 260,000 distinct CDR3 sequences; approximately 20% are singletons. This clonotype was recorded many times. The TCR was taken from a male donor with ankylosing spondylitis or in good health (not recorded which). The genes are TRBV7-3 and TRBJ2-3; D ambiguous. Material for sequencing was blood, either unsorted or a sorted T cell fraction (not recorded which). CDR3 bases: TGTGCCAGCAGCTTGTTGGCAGGTACAGATACGCAGTATTTT. Translation gives CASSLLAGTDTQYF.